This entry lists 20 T cell receptor beta chains sequenced from one sample in a study of blood T cells in healthy people across ages. The second PCR ran about 6 to 12 cycles with a sample-barcoded 5' primer and J-beta primers. TCRdb re-called the 5' RACE reads through MiXCR, storing one row per CDR3 protein. The sample holds 1.4 million or so distinct CDR3 sequences, less than 45% seen once. The sample was blood. The receptors stem from a woman aged 18-35 years in good health.

This clonotype was detected only a few times. This rearrangement joins TRBV28 to TRBJ2-1; D not resolved. Deletions cut 7 bases from V and 7 bases from J, with 11 bases between. From germline, CDR1 is MDHEN and CDR2 SYDVKM. This CDR3 has 12 amino acids. This chain's CDR3 is CASTRQWNEQFF. The CDR3 DNA follows: TGTGCCAGCACCCGCCAGTGGAATGAGCAGTTCTTC.

This clonotype was observed a few times. The chain is built from TRBV11-2 and TRBJ1-1, with TRBD1 matching 7 bases. V was clipped by 10 bases and J by 10 bases; unmatched bases: 21. This CDR3 contains 15 residues. Germline V gene lookup returns CDR1 SGHAT and CDR2 FQNNGV. The CDR3 sequence is CAKTRSRGRLLLAFF. In DNA, the CDR3 is TGTGCCAAAACCCGAAGTAGGGGGCGCTTACTTCTAGCTTTCTTT.

This clonotype came up a few times. The genes are TRBV12-3 or TRBV12-4 and TRBJ1-2; tentative D call: TRBD1 (5 bases). This CDR3 has 14 amino acids. V was pared by 3 bases and J by 1 base, with 9 bases between. The chain's CDR3 is CASSFTGVNYGYTF. The CDR3 bases are TGTGCCAGCAGTTTTACAGGAGTTAACTATGGCTACACCTTC.

The chain combines TRBV4-2 with TRBJ2-1, with 12 bases matching TRBD2. V was clipped by 4 bases and J by 8 bases; unmatched bases: 15. Germline CDR1 and CDR2: LGHNA and YNFKEQ. The CDR3 extends over 18 amino acids. In nucleotides, the CDR3 is TGTGCCAGCAGCCCTAGCGGGAGGGCCAACCGGGGGGAGGATGAGCAGTTCTTC. This gives the protein CASSPSGRANRGEDEQFF.

Only one count was recorded for this clonotype. Compared with germline, one end of the junction differs, possibly owing to a read error. V usage is TRBV29-1 and J usage is TRBJ1-1; TRBD1 might be the D (6 bases). The CDR3 is 14 amino acids. CDR1 SQVTM and CDR2 ANQGSEA come from the germline V gene. In nucleotides, the CDR3 is TGCAGCGTTCCTAGGGGGAACAGGAACGCTGAAGCTTTCTTT. This codes for CSVPRGNRNAEAFF.

A remark on this clonotype: The junction shows a germline mismatch at one end, possibly a read error. This chain connects TRBV7-9 to TRBJ2-1; no firm D call. This CDR3 is built from 15 residues. Germline loops: CDR1 SEHNR, CDR2 FQNEAQ (reference sequence). The CDR3 reads CASSHQVVGNNGQFF. The CDR3 DNA reads TGTGCCAGCAGCCATCAGGTGGTTGGAAACAATGGGCAGTTCTTC. The complete variable domain, with remaining parts taken from reference TRBV7-9 and TRBJ2-1, reads DTGVSQNPRHKITKRGQNVTFRCDPISEHNRLYWYRQTLGQGPEFLTYFQNEAQLEKSRLLSDRFSAERPKGSFSTLEIQRTEQGDSAMYLCASSHQVVGNNGQFFGPGTRLTVL.

The chain links TRBV27 to TRBJ1-6, with 10 bases identical to TRBD1. The CDR3 is made up of 16 amino acids. V gave up 5 bases and J gave up 6 bases; unmatched junction bases: 7. Germline V gene sequence: CDR1 MNHEY, CDR2 SMNVEV (reference sequence). The CDR3 DNA reads as TGTGCCAGCAGTCCGGGACAGGGGCGGACTAATTCACCCCTCCACTTT. It encodes CASSPGQGRTNSPLHF.

This clonotype showed up many times. The chain employs TRBV7-3 and TRBJ2-3; 12 bases map to TRBD2. Per the germline V gene, CDR1 is SGHTA and CDR2 is FQGTGA. This CDR3 region has 18 residues. V dropped 3 bases and J dropped 2; count of bases not matched to a gene: 9. CDR3 nucleotide sequence: TGTGCCAGCAGCTTCTCCCGCCGACTAGCGGGAGACACAGATACGCAGTATTTT. It yields the protein CASSFSRRLAGDTDTQYF.

This clonotype appeared once. The chain couples TRBV25-1 to TRBJ2-5; 10 nucleotides match TRBD1. Germline V gene sequence: CDR1 MGHDK, CDR2 SYGVNS. The trim removed 0 bases at V and 10 bases at J, leaving 5 bases unmatched. This CDR3 contains 14 residues. The CDR3 spells CASSEYDRGPLQYF. CDR3 DNA sequence: TGTGCCAGCAGTGAATACGACAGGGGGCCTCTCCAGTACTTC.

This clonotype was seen more than once but under ten times. The gene calls are TRBV27 and TRBJ2-1, with 10 bases lining up with TRBD2. CDR3 length equals 15 residues. CDR1 MNHEY and CDR2 SMNVEV come from the germline V gene (reference sequence). After removal of 8 bases from V and 2 bases from J, the junction contained 6 bases not matched to a gene. For the CDR3, the DNA is TGTGCCAGCTCCTTTGGGACTAGCGCCTACAATGAGCAGTTCTTC. It yields the protein CASSFGTSAYNEQFF.

The rearrangement uses TRBV5-5 and TRBJ1-2; 8 bases are a match to TRBD1. CDR3 length: 17 residues. Trimming removed 4 bases from V and 6 bases from J; junction bases left unmatched: 17. Germline V gene lookup returns CDR1 SGHKS and CDR2 YYEKEE (reference sequence). The CDR3 protein is CASSPRGEATGAHGYTF. The CDR3 DNA follows: TGTGCCAGCAGCCCAAGGGGAGAGGCGACAGGGGCTCATGGCTACACCTTC.

This clonotype was found a few times. The chain is built from TRBV9 and TRBJ2-7, with unresolved D. Germline V lookup: CDR1 SGDLS, CDR2 YYNGEE. This CDR3 has 13 amino acids. V was pared by 0 bases and J by 6 bases, with 10 bases between. CDR3 sequence reads: CASSVDGFREQYF. CDR3 in DNA: TGTGCCAGCAGCGTAGACGGGTTCCGCGAGCAGTACTTC.

The chain links TRBV20-1 to TRBJ2-4, with 8 bases aligning to TRBD2. The J call may be wrong; the DNA end is better matched by TRBJ2-7. The V gene's germline CDR1 is DFQATT and CDR2 SNEGSKA (reference sequence). The CDR3 extends over 14 amino acids. CDR3 protein: CSAPQRGHSYEQYF. The CDR3 DNA reads as TGCAGTGCCCCCCAGCGGGGGCACTCCTACGAGCAGTACTTC.

J is TRBJ1-1 and V is TRBV9; D is ambiguous. The CDR3 covers 14 residues. Germline loops: CDR1 SGDLS, CDR2 YYNGEE. Trimming removed 2 bases from V and 8 bases from J, with 16 bases in between. Written as DNA, the CDR3 is TGTGCCAGCAGCGTCTCTTGGACTGCCCAAGAAGCTTTCTTT. Amino acid sequence: CASSVSWTAQEAFF.

Turning to this clonotype: A junction boundary mismatches the germline segment, possibly from a read error. V is TRBV7-2 and J is TRBJ2-5; the D gene is possibly TRBD2 (5 bases). The germline V gene encodes CDR1 SGHTA and CDR2 FQGNSA. The CDR3 totals 13 residues. The CDR3 here is CASSLDYKETQYF. DNA for the CDR3: TGTGCTAGCAGCTTAGACTATAAAGAGACCCAGTACTTC. The variable domain in full, with the rest retrieved from reference TRBV7-2 and TRBJ2-5, is GAGVSQSPSNKVTEKGKDVELRCDPISGHTALYWYRQSLGQGLEFLIYFQGNSAPDKSGLPSDRFSAERTGGSVSTLTIQRTQQEDSAVYLCASSLDYKETQYFGPGTRLLVL.

A note on this clonotype: The junction and the germline gene differ at one end; a read error may be behind it. The genes are TRBV6-2 or TRBV6-3 and TRBJ1-1; D is uncertain. Germline V CDR1 and CDR2: MNHEY, SVGEGT. The CDR3 extends over 11 amino acids. Here the CDR3 DNA reads TGTGCCAGCGGTTATTGGACTGAAGCTTTCTTT. It translates to CASGYWTEAFF.

The chain links TRBV27 to TRBJ2-1; tentatively, D is TRBD2 (7 bases). This CDR3 region has 15 residues. Germline V gives CDR1 MNHEY, CDR2 SMNVEV (reference sequence). Trimming took 6 bases from V and 5 from J, leaving 17 bases between them. The CDR3 bases are TGTGCCAGCAGCGCCGAGGGGGGGCACCACAATGAGCAGTTCTTC. This encodes CASSAEGGHHNEQFF.

This clonotype was recorded once. This clone may be a read error of a much larger clone one base away. The genes are TRBV10-3 and TRBJ1-4, with D perhaps matching TRBD1 (6 bases). The germline gives CDR1 ENHRY, CDR2 SYGVKD. The CDR3 spans 12 residues. CDR3 sequence (DNA): TGTGCCGTCAGTGAGGCCCCAGGGGTACTGTTTTTT. As protein: CAVSEAPGVLFF.

As to this clonotype: Germline and junction disagree at one end, which may indicate a read error. This rearrangement joins TRBV7-2 to TRBJ2-7; 7 positions agree with TRBD1. The CDR3 spans 14 residues. Germline V gives CDR1 SGHTA, CDR2 FQGNSA. The CDR3 DNA is TGTGTCAGCAGCTTCGACAGGGAAGTTCTCGAGCAGTACTTC. Translation gives CVSSFDREVLEQYF. The full variable domain, with the rest looked up from reference TRBV7-2 and TRBJ2-7, is GAGVSQSPSNKVTEKGKDVELRCDPISGHTALYWYRQSLGQGLEFLIYFQGNSAPDKSGLPSDRFSAERTGGSVSTLTIQRTQQEDSAVYLCVSSFDREVLEQYFGPGTRLTVT.

The J gene is TRBJ2-1, the V gene TRBV20-1, with 7 bases lining up with TRBD2. Germline CDR1 DFQATT, CDR2 SNEGSKA (reference sequence). The CDR3 loop spans 14 amino acids. J lost 8 bases, V lost 6 bases, and 13 bases had no gene match. The CDR3 DNA reads as TGCAGTGCCAAAGAGATTGCGGGAGTACATGAGCAGTTCTTC. Translation gives CSAKEIAGVHEQFF.